This is a list of T cell receptor beta chains from one sample in a study of blood T cell repertoires in COVID-19. The method was immunoSEQ multiplex PCR; TCRdb's version includes in-frame clones alone and lacks a portion of them. The top ten hold 3.5% to 4% of the sample, which has roughly 390,000 clones, 85% seen once. Sequencing was performed on peripheral blood. These receptors came from a woman under 30 with acute or convalescent COVID-19. Both conserved end residues are part of each CDR3. The D gene is left open where the match is weak. Clone size appears in some rows only: once, few, many, or a class for an expanded clone.

clone_size	v_call	j_call	d_call	cdr3_nt	cdr3_aa
-	TRBV4-1	TRBJ1-4	-	TGCGCCAGCAGCCAAAATGCCGGCGAGGGGGTCTTGGGAGAAAAACTGTTTTTT	CASSQNAGEGVLGEKLFF
-	TRBV9	TRBJ2-2	TRBD2	TGTGCCCCCACGGAAGGGACTAGCGGGGGGGGTCGGACCGGGGAGCTGTTTTTT	CAPTEGTSGGGRTGELFF
-	TRBV5-1	TRBJ2-7	TRBD2	TGCGCCAGCAGCCCCACCGGCCTAGCGGGAACCTACGAGCAGTACTTC	CASSPTGLAGTYEQYF
-	TRBV2	TRBJ1-5	TRBD1	TGTGCCAGCAGTGACGACAGGGCCGGCAATCAGCCCCAGCATTTT	CASSDDRAGNQPQHF
-	TRBV9	TRBJ2-6	-	TGTGCCAGCAGCGTACGAGGGGGCTCTGGGGCCAACGTCCTGACTTTC	CASSVRGGSGANVLTF
-	TRBV5-4	TRBJ2-5	TRBD2	TGTGCCAGCACCCCCGGGTTAGCTAGCGGGGAAGAGACCCAGTACTTC	CASTPGLASGEETQYF
-	TRBV5-6	TRBJ2-7	-	TGTGCCAGCAGGGATCGGGGAAGCTCCTACGAGCAGTACTTC	CASRDRGSSYEQYF
once	TRBV30	TRBJ1-2	-	TGTGCCTGGAGCCAGGGATACGCGAACTATGGCTACACCTTC	CAWSQGYANYGYTF
-	TRBV6-6	TRBJ1-1	-	TGTGCCAGCAGTTACTCCCAGTCCATGAACACTGAAGCTTTCTTT	CASSYSQSMNTEAFF
-	TRBV7-9	TRBJ2-7	TRBD2	TGTGCCAGCAGCCAATCGGGGGGGAAAGAAGACTCCTACGAGCAGTACTTC	CASSQSGGKEDSYEQYF
-	TRBV9	TRBJ2-5	-	TGTGCCAGCAGCGAGGGGGTAGCCTGGGAGACCCAGTACTTC	CASSEGVAWETQYF
-	TRBV11-2	TRBJ1-2	TRBD1	TGTGCCAGCAGCTGGACAGGGTTTGGCTACACCTTC	CASSWTGFGYTF
once	TRBV28	TRBJ1-2	TRBD1	TGTGCCAGCAGTTCGAGTGACAGGGGAAATGGCTACACCTTC	CASSSSDRGNGYTF
-	TRBV19	TRBJ1-3	-	TGTGCCAGTAGTATACAGGTCGGAAACACCATATATTTT	CASSIQVGNTIYF
-	TRBV6-4	TRBJ1-2	TRBD1	TGTGCCAGCAGTGCGGCAGGGGGCCAAGGAGGCTACACCTTC	CASSAAGGQGGYTF
-	TRBV11-2	TRBJ1-1	TRBD1	TGTGCCAGCAGCTTGGTTCGACAGGGGGCTGCTTTCTTT	CASSLVRQGAAFF
-	TRBV5-1	TRBJ1-2	TRBD1	TGCGCCAGCAGCAATATACAGGGGGTTAACTATGGCTACACCTTC	CASSNIQGVNYGYTF
-	TRBV19	TRBJ2-2	TRBD2	TGTGCCTCGTACCCGGGACTAGGAATCGGGGAGCTGTTTTTT	CASYPGLGIGELFF
once	TRBV11-2	TRBJ2-7	-	TGTGCCAGCAGCTTAGATCGGGACGAGCAGTACTTC	CASSLDRDEQYF
-	TRBV9	TRBJ2-7	TRBD1	TGTGCCAGCAGCGGCGGCAGGGGGATAGGTTACGGGCAGTACTTC	CASSGGRGIGYGQYF
many	TRBV27	TRBJ1-5	-	TGTGCCAGCAGTTTACAGGGTAGCAATCAGCCCCAGCATTTT	CASSLQGSNQPQHF
-	TRBV7-3	TRBJ1-1	-	TGTGCCAGCAGCTTAATAGCGGCCCCGAACACTGAAGCTTTCTTT	CASSLIAAPNTEAFF
-	TRBV6-5	TRBJ2-1	-	TGTGCCAGCAGTTACTCGAATAGGGGTCACAATGAGCAGTTCTTC	CASSYSNRGHNEQFF
once	TRBV5-1	TRBJ2-1	TRBD1	TGCGCCAGCAGCTGGACAGGGGGCGATGAGCAGTTCTTC	CASSWTGGDEQFF
-	TRBV28	TRBJ2-5	-	TGTGCCAGCAGTTTATCAGGGGATGGGTATAAAGAGACCCAGTACTTC	CASSLSGDGYKETQYF
-	TRBV11-2	TRBJ1-1	-	TGTGCCAGCAGCTTAGCTTCCCGAGGGGGCACTGAAGCTTTCTTT	CASSLASRGGTEAFF
-	TRBV6-5	TRBJ1-3	-	TGTGCCAGCAGTTACTCTACTGGAGGGCCGGGAAACACCATATATTTT	CASSYSTGGPGNTIYF
-	TRBV2	TRBJ1-1	-	TGTGCCAGCAGTGAATTAAACAGATTGAACACTGAAGCTTTCTTT	CASSELNRLNTEAFF
-	TRBV7-9	TRBJ2-7	TRBD2	TGTGCCAGCAGCTACCGGACTAGCGGGGGGGCCTACGAGCAGTACTTC	CASSYRTSGGAYEQYF
-	TRBV7-9	TRBJ2-1	TRBD1	TGTGCCAGCAGCTCCTACAGGGGGTTCAACAATGAGCAGTTCTTC	CASSSYRGFNNEQFF
-	TRBV27	TRBJ2-5	-	TGTGCCAGCAGTTCGGACAGGCTCGGGGGCCGTGACCAAGAGACCCAGTACTTC	CASSSDRLGGRDQETQYF
-	TRBV6-5	TRBJ1-4	-	TGTGCCAGCCGCCAGGGGTTTCGTGAAAAACTGTTTTTT	CASRQGFREKLFF
-	TRBV9	TRBJ2-3	TRBD2	TGTGCCAGCAGCGTAGTGGCGGGGGGGCCCGCAGATACGCAGTATTTT	CASSVVAGGPADTQYF
-	TRBV6-5	TRBJ2-1	-	TGTGCCAGCATGCGAGGCGGAGCCTTCAATGAGCAGTTCTTC	CASMRGGAFNEQFF